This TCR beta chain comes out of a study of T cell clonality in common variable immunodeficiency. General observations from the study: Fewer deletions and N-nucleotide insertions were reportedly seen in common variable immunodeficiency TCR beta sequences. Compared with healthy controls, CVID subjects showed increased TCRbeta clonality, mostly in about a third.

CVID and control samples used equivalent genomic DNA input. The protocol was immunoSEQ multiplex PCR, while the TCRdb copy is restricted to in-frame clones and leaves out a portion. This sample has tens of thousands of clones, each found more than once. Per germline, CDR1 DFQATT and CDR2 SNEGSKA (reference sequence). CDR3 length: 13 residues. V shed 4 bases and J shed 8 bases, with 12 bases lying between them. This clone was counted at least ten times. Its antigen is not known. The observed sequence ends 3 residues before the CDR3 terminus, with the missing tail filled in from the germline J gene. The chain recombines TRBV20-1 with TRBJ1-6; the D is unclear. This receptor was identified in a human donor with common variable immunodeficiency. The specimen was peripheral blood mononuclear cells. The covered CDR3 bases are TGCAGTGCTAACGGTGGGCTCGATTCACCC. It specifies CSANGGLDSP. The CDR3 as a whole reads CSANGGLDSPLHF.